This entry describes one T cell receptor beta chain. Its specificity is not known. The CDR3 spans 15 residues. Germline V lookup: CDR1 SGDLS, CDR2 YYNGEE. With V trimmed by 3 bases and J by 6 bases, 8 bases remained unmatched. The source of the sample is a study of vaccination effects on CD4 cells after COVID-19. Study details: The cohort was immunized with two doses of either the BNT162b2 or mRNA-1273 vaccine. Study results and limitations: Clones from infection and from vaccination both contracted markedly late after vaccination.

Sequencing in the ViraFEST assay came after antigen-specific CD4+ T cells had been expanded with viral peptide pools, which were used to stimulate PBMC. Isolating CD4+ T cells followed 9 to 11 days of culture. Nucleocapsid antibodies were negative in the vaccine recipients, who had never had SARS-CoV-2 infection. A density of approximately 2 million PBMC per well was used; these cells were cultured with about 9.1 IU/ml IL-2 and roughly 10 ug/ml peptides. On both days 3 and 7, half of the culture medium was replaced with IL-2 medium. This table comes from immunoSEQ multiplex PCR, and its TCRdb copy is limited to in-frame clones, with some not included. The sample lists tens of thousands of clones, roughly 78% occurring once.

The chain couples TRBV9 to TRBJ1-2, with 10 nucleotides matching TRBD1. The TCR comes from a human donor who received a COVID-19 vaccine. Here the sequenced sample was CD4+ T cells from PBMCs cultured with HCoV-NL63 spike peptides, taken before COVID-19 vaccination. The CDR3 DNA sequence: TGTGCCAGCAGCGCCGGGACAGGGGAGTTACATGGCTACACCTTC. This sequence encodes CASSAGTGELHGYTF.